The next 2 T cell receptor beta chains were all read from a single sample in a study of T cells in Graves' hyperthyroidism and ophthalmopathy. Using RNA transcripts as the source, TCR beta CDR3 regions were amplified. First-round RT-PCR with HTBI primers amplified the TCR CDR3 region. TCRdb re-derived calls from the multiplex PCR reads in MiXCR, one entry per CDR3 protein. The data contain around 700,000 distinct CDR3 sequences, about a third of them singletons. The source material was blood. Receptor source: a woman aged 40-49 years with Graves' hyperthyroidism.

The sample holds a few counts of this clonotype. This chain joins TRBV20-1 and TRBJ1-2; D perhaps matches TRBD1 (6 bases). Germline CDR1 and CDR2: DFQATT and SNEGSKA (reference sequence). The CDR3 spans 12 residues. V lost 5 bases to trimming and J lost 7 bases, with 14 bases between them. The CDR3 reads CSAGAGASGYTF. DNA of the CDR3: TGCAGTGCTGGTGCGGGGGCCTCTGGCTACACCTTC.

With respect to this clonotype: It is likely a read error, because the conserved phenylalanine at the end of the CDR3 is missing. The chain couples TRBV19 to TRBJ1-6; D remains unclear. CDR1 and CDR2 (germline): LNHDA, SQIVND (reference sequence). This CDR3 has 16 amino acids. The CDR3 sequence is CASSIEYRAYDSPLHS. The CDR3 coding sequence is TGTGCCAGTAGTATAGAATACCGGGCCTATGATTCACCCCTCCACTCT.